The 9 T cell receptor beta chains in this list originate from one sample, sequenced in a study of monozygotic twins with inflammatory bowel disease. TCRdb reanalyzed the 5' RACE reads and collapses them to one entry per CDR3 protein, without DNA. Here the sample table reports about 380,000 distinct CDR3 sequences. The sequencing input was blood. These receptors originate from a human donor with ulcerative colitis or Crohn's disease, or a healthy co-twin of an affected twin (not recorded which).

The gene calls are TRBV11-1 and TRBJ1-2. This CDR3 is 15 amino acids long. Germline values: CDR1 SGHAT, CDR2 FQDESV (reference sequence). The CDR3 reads CASSPGQAKLHGYTF.

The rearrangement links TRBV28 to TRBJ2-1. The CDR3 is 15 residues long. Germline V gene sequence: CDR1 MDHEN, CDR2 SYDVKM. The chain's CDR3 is CASSIDGNSYNEQFF.

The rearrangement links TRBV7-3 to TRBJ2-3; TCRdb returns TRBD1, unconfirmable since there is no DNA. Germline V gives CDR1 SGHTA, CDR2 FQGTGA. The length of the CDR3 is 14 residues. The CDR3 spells CASSSQGGADTQYF.

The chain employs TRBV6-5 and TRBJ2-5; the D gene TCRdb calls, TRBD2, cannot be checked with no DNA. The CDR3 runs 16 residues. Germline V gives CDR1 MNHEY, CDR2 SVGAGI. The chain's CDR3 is CASSYYTSGGQETQYF.

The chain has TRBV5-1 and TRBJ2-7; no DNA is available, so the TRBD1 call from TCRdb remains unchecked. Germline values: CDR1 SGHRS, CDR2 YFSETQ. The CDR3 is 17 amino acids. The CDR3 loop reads CASSTGLNRGRGYEQYF.

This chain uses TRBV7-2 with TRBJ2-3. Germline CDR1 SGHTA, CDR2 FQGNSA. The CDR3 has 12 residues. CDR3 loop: CASSPSIDTQYF.

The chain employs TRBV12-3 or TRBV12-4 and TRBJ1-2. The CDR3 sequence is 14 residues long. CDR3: CASSSWTDTYGYTF.

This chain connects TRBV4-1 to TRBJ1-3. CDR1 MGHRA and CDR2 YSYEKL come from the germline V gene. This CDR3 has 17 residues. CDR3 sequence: CASSQVRAGRSGNTIYF.

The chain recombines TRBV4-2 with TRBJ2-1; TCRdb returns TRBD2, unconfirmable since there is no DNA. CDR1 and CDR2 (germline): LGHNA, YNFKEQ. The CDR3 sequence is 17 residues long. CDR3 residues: CASSQDKGKGLYNEQFF.